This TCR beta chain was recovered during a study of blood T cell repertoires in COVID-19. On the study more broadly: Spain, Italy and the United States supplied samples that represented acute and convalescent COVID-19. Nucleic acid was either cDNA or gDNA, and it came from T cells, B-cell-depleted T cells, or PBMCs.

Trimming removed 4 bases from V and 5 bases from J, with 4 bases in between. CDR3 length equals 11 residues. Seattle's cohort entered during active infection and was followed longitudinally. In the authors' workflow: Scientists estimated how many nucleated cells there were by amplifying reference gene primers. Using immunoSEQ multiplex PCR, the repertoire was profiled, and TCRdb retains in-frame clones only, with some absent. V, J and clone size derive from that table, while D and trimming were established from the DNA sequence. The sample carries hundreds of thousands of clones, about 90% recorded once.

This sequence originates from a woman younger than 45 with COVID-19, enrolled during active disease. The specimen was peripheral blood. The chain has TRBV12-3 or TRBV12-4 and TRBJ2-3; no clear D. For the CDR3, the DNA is TGTGCCAGCAGTTCCGTAGATACGCAGTATTTT. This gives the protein CASSSVDTQYF.